The source of this TCR beta chain is a study of regulatory T cells in long-lasting Graves disease. Across the study: The antithyroid drugs taken by newly diagnosed Graves' patients had been used for under 3 months.

Time point of the sample: newly diagnosed GD, antithyroid drugs for less than 3 months. Making the TCR library involved RNA that had been extracted from PBMCs. Staff drew about 10 milliliters of peripheral blood into EDTA tubes. Assembly of TCR beta libraries relied on iRepertoire HTBI primers together with Arm-PCR of CDR3 regions. A single record per CDR3 protein comes from TCRdb applying MiXCR to the multiplex PCR reads. The table includes about 540,000 distinct CDR3 sequences, approximately 15% detected once. Ten or more counts support this clonotype. The V gene's germline CDR1 is SGDLS and CDR2 YYNGEE. V was pared by 4 bases and J by 3 bases, with 5 bases of the junction left unmatched. This CDR3 region has 14 residues. This sample also belongs to another study, concerning T cells in Graves' hyperthyroidism and ophthalmopathy. That source adds: The study enrolled patients aged 18 to 65 with newly diagnosed hyperthyroidism of under 2 months' duration.

The rearrangement joins TRBV9 to TRBJ1-1; 8 nucleotides agree with TRBD1. This TCR was recovered from a young man with Graves disease. The sample was peripheral blood mononuclear cells (PBMCs), taken at new diagnosis, from a patient treated with antithyroid drugs. In DNA, the CDR3 is TGTGCCAGCAGCACGACAGGGGCAGACACTGAAGCTTTCTTT. This codes for CASSTTGADTEAFF.